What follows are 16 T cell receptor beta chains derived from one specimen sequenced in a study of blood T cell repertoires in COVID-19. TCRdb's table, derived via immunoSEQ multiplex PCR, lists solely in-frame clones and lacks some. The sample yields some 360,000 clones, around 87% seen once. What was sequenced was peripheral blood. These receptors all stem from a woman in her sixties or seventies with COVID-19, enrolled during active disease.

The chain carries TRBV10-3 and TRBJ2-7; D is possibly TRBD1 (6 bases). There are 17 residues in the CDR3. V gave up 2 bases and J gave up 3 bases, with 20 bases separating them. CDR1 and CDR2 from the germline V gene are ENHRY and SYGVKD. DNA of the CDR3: TGTGCCATCAGTGAGGGACCGGTGGGGACAAATTTCTACGAGCAGTACTTC. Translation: CAISEGPVGTNFYEQYF.

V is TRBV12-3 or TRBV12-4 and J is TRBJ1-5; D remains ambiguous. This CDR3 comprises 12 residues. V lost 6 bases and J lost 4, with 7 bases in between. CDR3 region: CASSYYNQPQHF. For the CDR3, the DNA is TGTGCCAGCAGCTACTATAATCAGCCCCAGCATTTT.

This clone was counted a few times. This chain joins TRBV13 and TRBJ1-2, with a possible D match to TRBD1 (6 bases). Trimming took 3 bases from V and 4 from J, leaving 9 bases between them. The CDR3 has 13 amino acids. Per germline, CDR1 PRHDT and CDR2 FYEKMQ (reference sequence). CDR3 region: CASSFGRGYGYTF. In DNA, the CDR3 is TGTGCCAGCAGCTTCGGCAGGGGCTATGGCTACACCTTC. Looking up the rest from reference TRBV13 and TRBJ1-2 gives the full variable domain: AAGVIQSPRHLIKEKRETATLKCYPIPRHDTVYWYQQGPGQDPQFLISFYEKMQSDKGSIPDRFSAQQFSDYHSELNMSSLELGDSALYFCASSFGRGYGYTFGSGTRLTVV.

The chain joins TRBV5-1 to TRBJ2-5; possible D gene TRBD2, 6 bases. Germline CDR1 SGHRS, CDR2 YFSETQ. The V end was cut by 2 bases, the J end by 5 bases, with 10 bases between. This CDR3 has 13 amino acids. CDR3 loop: CASSFFREETQYF. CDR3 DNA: TGCGCCAGCAGCTTTTTCCGGGAGGAGACCCAGTACTTC.

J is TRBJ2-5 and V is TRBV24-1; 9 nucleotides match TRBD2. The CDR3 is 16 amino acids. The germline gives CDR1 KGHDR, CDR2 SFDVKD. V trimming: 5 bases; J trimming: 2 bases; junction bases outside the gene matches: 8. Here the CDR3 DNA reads TGTGCCACCAGTGGGGGCGGGGGGGGACTTCAAGAGACCCAGTACTTC. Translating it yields CATSGGGGGLQETQYF.

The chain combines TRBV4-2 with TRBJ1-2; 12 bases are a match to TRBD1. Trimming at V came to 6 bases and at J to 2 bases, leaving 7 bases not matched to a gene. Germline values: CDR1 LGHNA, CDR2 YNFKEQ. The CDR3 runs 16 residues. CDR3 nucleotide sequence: TGTGCCAGCAGGGAGGGACAGGGGGCGAGAAACTATGGCTACACCTTC. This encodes CASREGQGARNYGYTF.

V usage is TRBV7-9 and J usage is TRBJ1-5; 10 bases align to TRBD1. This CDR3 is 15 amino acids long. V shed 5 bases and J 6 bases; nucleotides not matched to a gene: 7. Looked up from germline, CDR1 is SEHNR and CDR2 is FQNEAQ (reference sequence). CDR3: CASSPTGTGAQPQHF. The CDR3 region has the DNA TGTGCCAGCAGCCCAACCGGGACAGGGGCTCAGCCCCAGCATTTT.

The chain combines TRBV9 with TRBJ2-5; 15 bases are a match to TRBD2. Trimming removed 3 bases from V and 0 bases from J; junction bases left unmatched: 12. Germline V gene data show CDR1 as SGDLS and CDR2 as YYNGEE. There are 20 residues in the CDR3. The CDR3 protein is CASSAEGTSGGPPYQETQYF. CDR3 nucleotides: TGTGCCAGCAGCGCAGAGGGGACTAGCGGGGGGCCACCCTACCAAGAGACCCAGTACTTC.

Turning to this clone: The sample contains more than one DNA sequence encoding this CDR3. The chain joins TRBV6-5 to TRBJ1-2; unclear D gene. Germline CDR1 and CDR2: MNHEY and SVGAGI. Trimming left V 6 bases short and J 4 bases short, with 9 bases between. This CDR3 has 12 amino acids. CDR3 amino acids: CASSRQGYGYTF. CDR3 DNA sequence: TGTGCCAGCAGCCGACAAGGCTATGGCTACACCTTC.

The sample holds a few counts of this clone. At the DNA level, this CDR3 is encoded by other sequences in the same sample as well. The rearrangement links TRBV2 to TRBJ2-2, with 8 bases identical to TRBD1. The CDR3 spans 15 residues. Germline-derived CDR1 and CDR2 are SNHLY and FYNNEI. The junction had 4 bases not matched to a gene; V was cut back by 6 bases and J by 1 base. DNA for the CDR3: TGTGCCAGCAGAGGACAGGGAGGGAACACCGGGGAGCTGTTTTTT. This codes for CASRGQGGNTGELFF.

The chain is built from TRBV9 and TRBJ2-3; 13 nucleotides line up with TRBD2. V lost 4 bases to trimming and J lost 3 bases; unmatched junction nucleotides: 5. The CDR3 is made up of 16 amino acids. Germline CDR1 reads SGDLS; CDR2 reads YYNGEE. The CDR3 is CASSFRTSGGTDTQYF. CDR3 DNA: TGTGCCAGCAGCTTCCGGACTAGCGGGGGAACAGATACGCAGTATTTT.

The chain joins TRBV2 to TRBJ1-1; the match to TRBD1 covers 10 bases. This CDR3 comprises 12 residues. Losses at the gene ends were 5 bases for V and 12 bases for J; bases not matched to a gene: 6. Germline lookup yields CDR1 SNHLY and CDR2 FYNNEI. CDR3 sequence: CASSRTGGTSFF. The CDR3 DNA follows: TGTGCCAGCAGTCGGACAGGGGGAACCTCTTTCTTT.

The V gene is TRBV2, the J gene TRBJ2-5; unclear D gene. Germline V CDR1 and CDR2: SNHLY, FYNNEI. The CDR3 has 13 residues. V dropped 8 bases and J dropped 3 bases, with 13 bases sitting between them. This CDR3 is CASGLMFKETQYF. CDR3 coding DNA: TGTGCCAGCGGCCTCATGTTTAAAGAGACCCAGTACTTC.

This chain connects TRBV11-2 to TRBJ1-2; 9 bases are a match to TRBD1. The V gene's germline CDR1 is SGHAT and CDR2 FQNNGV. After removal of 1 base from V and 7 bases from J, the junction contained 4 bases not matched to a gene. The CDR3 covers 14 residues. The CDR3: CASSLVTTGGGYTF. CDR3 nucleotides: TGTGCCAGCAGCTTAGTAACGACAGGGGGTGGCTACACCTTC.

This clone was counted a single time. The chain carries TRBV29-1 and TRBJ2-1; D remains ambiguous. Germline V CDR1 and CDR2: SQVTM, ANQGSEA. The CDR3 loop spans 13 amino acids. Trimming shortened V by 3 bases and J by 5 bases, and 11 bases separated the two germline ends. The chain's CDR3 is CSVDVAPNNEQFF. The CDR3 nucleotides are TGCAGCGTTGACGTCGCGCCAAACAATGAGCAGTTCTTC.

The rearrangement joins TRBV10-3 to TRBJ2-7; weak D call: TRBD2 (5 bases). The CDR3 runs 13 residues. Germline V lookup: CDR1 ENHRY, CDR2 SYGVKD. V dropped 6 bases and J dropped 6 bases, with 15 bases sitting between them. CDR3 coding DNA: TGTGCCATCAGAGACGGAGGAAGTCTCGAGCAGTACTTC. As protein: CAIRDGGSLEQYF.